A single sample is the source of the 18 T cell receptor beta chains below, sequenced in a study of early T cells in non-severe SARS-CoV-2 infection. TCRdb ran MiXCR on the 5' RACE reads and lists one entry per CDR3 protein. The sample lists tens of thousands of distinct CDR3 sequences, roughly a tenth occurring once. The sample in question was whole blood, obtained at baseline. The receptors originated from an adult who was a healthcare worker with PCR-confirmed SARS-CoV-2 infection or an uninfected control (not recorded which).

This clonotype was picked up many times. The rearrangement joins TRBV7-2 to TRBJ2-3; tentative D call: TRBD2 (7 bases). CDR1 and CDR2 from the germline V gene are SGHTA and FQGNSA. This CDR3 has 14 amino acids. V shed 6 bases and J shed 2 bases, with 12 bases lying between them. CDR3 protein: CASSRGGLTDTQYF. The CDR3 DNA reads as TGTGCCAGCAGTCGCGGGGGCCTCACAGATACGCAGTATTTT. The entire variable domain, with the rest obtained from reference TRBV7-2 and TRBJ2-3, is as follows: GAGVSQSPSNKVTEKGKDVELRCDPISGHTALYWYRQSLGQGLEFLIYFQGNSAPDKSGLPSDRFSAERTGGSVSTLTIQRTQQEDSAVYLCASSRGGLTDTQYFGPGTRLTVL.

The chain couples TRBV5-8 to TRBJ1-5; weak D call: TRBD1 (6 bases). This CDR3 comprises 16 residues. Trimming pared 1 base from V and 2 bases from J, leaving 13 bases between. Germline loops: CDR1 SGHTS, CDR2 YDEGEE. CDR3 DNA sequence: TGTGCCAGCAGCTTGCGGGGGGGCCTGGGCAATCAGCCCCAGCATTTT. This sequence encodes CASSLRGGLGNQPQHF. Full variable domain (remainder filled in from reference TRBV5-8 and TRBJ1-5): EAGVTQSPTHLIKTRGQQATLRCSPISGHTSVYWYQQALGLGLQFLLWYDEGEERNRGNFPPRFSGRQFPNYSSELNVNALELEDSALYLCASSLRGGLGNQPQHFGDGTRLSIL.

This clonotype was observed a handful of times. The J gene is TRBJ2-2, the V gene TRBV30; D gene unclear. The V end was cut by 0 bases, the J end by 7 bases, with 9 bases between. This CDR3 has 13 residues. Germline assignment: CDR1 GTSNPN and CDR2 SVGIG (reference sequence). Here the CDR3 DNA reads TGTGCCTGGAGTGTACAGAGTCTCGGGGAGCTGTTTTTT. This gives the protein CAWSVQSLGELFF.

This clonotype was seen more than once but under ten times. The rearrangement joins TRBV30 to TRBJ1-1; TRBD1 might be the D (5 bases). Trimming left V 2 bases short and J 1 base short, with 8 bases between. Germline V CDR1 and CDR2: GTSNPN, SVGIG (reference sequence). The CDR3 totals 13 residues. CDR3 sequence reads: CAWSKTANTEAFF. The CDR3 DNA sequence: TGTGCCTGGAGTAAGACAGCGAACACTGAAGCTTTCTTT.

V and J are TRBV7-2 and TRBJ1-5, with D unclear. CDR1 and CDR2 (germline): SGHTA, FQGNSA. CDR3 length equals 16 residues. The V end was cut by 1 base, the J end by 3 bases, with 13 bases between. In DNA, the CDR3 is TGTGCCAGCAGCTTAGTGGCGGGAAGGCTCAATCAGCCCCAGCATTTT. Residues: CASSLVAGRLNQPQHF. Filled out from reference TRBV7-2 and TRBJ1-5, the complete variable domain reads GAGVSQSPSNKVTEKGKDVELRCDPISGHTALYWYRQSLGQGLEFLIYFQGNSAPDKSGLPSDRFSAERTGGSVSTLTIQRTQQEDSAVYLCASSLVAGRLNQPQHFGDGTRLSIL.

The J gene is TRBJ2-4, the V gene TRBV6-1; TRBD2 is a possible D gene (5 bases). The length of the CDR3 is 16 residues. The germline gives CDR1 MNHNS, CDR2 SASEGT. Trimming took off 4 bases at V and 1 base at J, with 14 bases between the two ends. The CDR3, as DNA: TGTGCCAGCAGTGCCAGGACTGCTGCCGCCAAAAACATTCAGTACTTC. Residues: CASSARTAAAKNIQYF.

The CDR3 sequence: CASSVVSQGANVLTF. In DNA, the CDR3 is TGTGCCAGCAGTGTTGTTTCTCAAGGGGCCAACGTCCTGACTTTC. The rearrangement links TRBV2 to TRBJ2-6; no reliable D call. Trimming took off 4 bases at V and 4 bases at J, with 11 bases between the two ends. This CDR3 spans 15 amino acids. The germline V gene has CDR1 SNHLY and CDR2 FYNNEI.

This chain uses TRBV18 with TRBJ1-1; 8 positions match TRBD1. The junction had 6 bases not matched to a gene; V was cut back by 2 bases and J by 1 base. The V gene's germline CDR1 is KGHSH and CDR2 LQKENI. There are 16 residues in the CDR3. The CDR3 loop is CASSPMGGQENTEAFF. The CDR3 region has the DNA TGTGCCAGCTCACCAATGGGGGGACAGGAGAACACTGAAGCTTTCTTT.

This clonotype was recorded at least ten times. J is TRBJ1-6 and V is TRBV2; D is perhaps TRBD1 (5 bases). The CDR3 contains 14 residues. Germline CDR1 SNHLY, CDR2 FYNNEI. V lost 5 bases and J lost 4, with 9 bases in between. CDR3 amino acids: CASSKGAYNSPLHF. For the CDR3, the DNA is TGTGCCAGCAGTAAAGGGGCGTATAATTCACCCCTCCACTTT.

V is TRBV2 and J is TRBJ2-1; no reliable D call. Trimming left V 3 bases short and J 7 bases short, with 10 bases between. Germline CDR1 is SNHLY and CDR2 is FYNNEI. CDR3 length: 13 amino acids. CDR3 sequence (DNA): TGTGCCAGCAGTGAGGACGGAAAGAATGAGCAGTTCTTC. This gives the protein CASSEDGKNEQFF.

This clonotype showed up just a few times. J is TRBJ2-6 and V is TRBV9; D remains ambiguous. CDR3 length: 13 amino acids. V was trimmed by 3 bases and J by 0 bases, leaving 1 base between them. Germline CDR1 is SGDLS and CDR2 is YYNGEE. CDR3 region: CASSASGANVLTF. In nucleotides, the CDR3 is TGTGCCAGCAGCGCCTCTGGGGCCAACGTCCTGACTTTC.

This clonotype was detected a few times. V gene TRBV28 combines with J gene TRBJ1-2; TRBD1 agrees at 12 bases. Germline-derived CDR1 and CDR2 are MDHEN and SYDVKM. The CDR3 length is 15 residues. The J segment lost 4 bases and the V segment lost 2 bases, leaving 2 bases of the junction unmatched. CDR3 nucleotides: TGTGCCAGCAGTTTAGGGACAGGGGGCCGCTATGGCTACACCTTC. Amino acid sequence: CASSLGTGGRYGYTF.

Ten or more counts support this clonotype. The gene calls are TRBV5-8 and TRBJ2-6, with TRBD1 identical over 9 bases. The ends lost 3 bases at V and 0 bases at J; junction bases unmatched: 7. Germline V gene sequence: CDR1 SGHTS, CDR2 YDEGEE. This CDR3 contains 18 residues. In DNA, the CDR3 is TGTGCCAGCAGCTCCTCCGACAGGGGGACCTCTGGGGCCAACGTCCTGACTTTC. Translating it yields CASSSSDRGTSGANVLTF.

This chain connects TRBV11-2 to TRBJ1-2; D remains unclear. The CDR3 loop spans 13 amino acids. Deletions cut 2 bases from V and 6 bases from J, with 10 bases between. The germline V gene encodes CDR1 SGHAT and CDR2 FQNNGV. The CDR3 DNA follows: TGTGCCAGCAGCTTATCCCCGACAAATGGCTACACCTTC. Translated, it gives CASSLSPTNGYTF.

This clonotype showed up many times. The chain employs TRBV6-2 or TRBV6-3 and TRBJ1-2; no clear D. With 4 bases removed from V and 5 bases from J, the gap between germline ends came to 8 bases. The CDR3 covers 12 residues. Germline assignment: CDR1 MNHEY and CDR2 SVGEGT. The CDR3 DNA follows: TGTGCCAGCAGTTTTGGAGGGTATGGCTACACCTTC. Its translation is CASSFGGYGYTF.

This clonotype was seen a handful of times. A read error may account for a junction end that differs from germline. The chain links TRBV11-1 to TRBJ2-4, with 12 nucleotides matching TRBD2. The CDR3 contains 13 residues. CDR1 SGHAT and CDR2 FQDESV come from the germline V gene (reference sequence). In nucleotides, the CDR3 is TGTGCCAGCAGCTACTCTAGCGGGGGGGTAATTCACTTC. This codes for CASSYSSGGVIHF.

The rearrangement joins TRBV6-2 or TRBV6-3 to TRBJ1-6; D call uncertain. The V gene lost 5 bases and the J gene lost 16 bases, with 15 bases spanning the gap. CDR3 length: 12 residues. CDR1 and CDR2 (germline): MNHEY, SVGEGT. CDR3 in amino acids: CASSDTRRELHF. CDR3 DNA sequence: TGTGCCAGCAGTGACACCAGACGGGAACTCCACTTT.

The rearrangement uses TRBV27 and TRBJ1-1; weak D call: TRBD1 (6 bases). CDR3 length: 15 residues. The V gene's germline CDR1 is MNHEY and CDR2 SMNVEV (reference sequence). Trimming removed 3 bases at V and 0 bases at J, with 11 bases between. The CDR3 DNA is TGTGCCAGCAGTTTGCAGGGGCGAGTGAACACTGAAGCTTTCTTT. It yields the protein CASSLQGRVNTEAFF.